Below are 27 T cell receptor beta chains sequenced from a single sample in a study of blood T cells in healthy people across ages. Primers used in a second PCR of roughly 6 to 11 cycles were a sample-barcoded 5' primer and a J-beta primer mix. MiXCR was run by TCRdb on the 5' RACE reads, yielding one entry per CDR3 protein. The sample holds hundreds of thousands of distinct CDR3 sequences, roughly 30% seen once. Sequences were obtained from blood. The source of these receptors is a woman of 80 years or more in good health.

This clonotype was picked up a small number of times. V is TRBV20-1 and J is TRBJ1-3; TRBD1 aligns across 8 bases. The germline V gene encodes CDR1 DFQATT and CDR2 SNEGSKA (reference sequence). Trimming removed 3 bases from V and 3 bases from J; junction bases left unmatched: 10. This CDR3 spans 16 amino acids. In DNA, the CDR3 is TGCAGTGCTAGGGGGAGGACAGGGAGGGATGGAAACACCATATATTTT. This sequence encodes CSARGRTGRDGNTIYF.

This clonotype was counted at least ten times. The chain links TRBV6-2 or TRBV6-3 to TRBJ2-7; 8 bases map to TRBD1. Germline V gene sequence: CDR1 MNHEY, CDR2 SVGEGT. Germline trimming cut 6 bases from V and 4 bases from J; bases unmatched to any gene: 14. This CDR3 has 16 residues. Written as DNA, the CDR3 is TGTGCCAGCAGCTCACCCCTGAGCAGGGGGCATTACGAGCAGTACTTC. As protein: CASSSPLSRGHYEQYF.

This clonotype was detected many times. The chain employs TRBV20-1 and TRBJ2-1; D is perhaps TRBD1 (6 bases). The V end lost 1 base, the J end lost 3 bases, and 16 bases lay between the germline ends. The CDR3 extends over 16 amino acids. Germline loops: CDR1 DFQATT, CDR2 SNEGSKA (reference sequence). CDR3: CSARGVSGQNYNEQFF. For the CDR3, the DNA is TGCAGTGCTAGAGGAGTTTCGGGACAAAACTACAATGAGCAGTTCTTC.

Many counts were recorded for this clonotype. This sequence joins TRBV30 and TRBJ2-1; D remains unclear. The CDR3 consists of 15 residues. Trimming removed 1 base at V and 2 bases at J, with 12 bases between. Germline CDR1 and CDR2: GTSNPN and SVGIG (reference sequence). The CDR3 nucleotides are TGTGCCTGGAGTGACGTCGGCGGAACCTACAATGAGCAGTTCTTC. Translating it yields CAWSDVGGTYNEQFF.

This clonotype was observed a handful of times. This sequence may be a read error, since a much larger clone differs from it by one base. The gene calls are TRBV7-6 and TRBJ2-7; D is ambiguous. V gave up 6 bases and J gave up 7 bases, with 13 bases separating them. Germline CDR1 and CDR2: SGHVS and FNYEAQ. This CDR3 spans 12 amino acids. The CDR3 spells CASSRPYNEQYF. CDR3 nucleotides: TGTGCCAGCAGTCGCCCGTACAATGAGCAGTACTTC.

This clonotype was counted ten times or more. CDR3 sequence reads: CASSCPRTASYEQYF. CDR3 coding DNA: TGTGCCAGCAGTTGTCCCCGGACCGCGTCCTACGAGCAGTACTTC. This chain joins TRBV27 and TRBJ2-7; D gene unclear. This CDR3 contains 15 residues. The V gene lost 4 bases and the J gene lost 1 base, with 14 bases spanning the gap. Per the germline V gene, CDR1 is MNHEY and CDR2 is SMNVEV (reference sequence).

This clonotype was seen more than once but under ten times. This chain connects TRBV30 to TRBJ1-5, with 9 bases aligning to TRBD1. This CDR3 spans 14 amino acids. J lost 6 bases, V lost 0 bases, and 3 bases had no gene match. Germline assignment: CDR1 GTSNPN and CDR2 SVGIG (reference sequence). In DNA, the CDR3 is TGTGCCTGGAGTGTTGGGACAGGGAGTCAGCCCCAGCATTTT. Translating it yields CAWSVGTGSQPQHF.

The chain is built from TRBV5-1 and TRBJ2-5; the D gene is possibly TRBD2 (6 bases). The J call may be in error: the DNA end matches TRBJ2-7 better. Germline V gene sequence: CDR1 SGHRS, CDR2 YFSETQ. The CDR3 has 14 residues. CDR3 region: CASGPGSPTTEQYF. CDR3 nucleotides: TGCGCCAGCGGCCCCGGGAGTCCTACTACCGAGCAGTACTTC.

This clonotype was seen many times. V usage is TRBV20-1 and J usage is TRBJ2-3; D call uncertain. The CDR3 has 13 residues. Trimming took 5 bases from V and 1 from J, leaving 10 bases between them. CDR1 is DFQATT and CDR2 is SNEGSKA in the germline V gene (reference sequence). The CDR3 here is CSAPAVRTDTQYF. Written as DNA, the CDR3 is TGCAGTGCTCCGGCGGTCCGCACAGATACGCAGTATTTT.

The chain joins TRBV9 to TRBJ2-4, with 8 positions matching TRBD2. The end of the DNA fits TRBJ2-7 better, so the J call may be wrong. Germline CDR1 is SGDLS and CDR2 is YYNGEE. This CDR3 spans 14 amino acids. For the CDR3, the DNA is TGTGCCAGCAGCGGAGGCGGGGGGACCTACGAGCAGTACTTC. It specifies CASSGGGGTYEQYF.

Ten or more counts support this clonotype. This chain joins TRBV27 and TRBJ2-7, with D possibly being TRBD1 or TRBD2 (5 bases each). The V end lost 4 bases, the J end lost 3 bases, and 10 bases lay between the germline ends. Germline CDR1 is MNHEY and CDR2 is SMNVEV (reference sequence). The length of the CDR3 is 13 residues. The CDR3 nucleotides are TGTGCCAGCAGTTCGGGGCAGGACTACGAGCAGTACTTC. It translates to CASSSGQDYEQYF.

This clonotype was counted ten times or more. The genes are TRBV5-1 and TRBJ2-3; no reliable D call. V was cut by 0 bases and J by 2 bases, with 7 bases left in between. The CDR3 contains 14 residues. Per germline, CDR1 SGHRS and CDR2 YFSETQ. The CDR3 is CASSLGGPTDTQYF. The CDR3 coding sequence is TGCGCCAGCAGCTTGGGCGGACCCACAGATACGCAGTATTTT.

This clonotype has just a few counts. This chain's CDR3 is CASSLDRGGNNSPLHF. The CDR3 DNA sequence: TGTGCCAGCAGCCTTGACAGGGGTGGAAATAATTCACCCCTCCACTTT. The chain joins TRBV5-4 to TRBJ1-6, with 8 bases matching TRBD1. Unmatched junction bases numbered 8, after V lost 4 bases and J lost 5 bases. CDR1 is SGHNT, CDR2 YYREEE, per germline (reference sequence). The CDR3 loop spans 16 amino acids. The entire variable domain, with the rest obtained from reference TRBV5-4 and TRBJ1-6, is as follows: ETGVTQSPTHLIKTRGQQVTLRCSSQSGHNTVSWYQQALGQGPQFIFQYYREEENGRGNFPPRFSGLQFPNYSSELNVNALELDDSALYLCASSLDRGGNNSPLHFGNGTRLTVT.

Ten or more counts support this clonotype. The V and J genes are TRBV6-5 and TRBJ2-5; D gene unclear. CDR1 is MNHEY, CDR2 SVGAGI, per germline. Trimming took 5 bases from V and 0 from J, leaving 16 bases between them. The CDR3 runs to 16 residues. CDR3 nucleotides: TGTGCCAGCAGTAGCCCTGAGGTGGCTGACCAAGAGACCCAGTACTTC. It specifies CASSSPEVADQETQYF.

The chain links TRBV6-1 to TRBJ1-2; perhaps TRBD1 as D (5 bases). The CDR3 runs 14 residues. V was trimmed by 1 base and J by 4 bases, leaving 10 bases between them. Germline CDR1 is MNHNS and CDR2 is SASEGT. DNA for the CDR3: TGTGCCAGCAGTGAAGGGGGGAGTAGCTATGGCTACACCTTC. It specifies CASSEGGSSYGYTF.

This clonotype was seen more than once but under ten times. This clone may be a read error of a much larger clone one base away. The CDR3 DNA follows: TGTGCCAGCAGCCTGACAGGCCCCTACAATGAGCAGTACTTC. This gives the protein CASSLTGPYNEQYF. The chain couples TRBV12-3 or TRBV12-4 to TRBJ2-1; a weak D match, TRBD1 (6 bases). TRBJ2-7 matches the DNA end more closely, so the J call is doubtful. The CDR3 is made up of 14 amino acids.

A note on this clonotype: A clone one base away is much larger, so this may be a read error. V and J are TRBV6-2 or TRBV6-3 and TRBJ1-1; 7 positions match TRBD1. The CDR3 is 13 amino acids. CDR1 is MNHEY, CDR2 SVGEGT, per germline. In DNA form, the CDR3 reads TGTGCCAGCGGGAGACAGGGCCCCCCTGAAGCTTTGTTT. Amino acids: CASGRQGPPEALF.

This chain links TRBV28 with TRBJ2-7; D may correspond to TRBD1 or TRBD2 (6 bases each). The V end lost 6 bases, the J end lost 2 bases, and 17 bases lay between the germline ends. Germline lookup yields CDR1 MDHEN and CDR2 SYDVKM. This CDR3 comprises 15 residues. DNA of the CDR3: TGTGCCAGCAGCCCCGGCGGGGACACGACCTACGAGCAGTACTTC. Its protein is CASSPGGDTTYEQYF.

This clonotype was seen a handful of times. CDR3 loop: CASSSTGQGIEQYF. CDR3 DNA sequence: TGTGCCAGCAGTTCTACGGGACAGGGAATTGAGCAGTACTTC. V is TRBV27 and J is TRBJ2-7; TRBD1 matches at 9 bases. Per the germline V gene, CDR1 is MNHEY and CDR2 is SMNVEV (reference sequence). This CDR3 spans 14 amino acids. The ends lost 4 bases at V and 7 bases at J; junction bases unmatched: 8.

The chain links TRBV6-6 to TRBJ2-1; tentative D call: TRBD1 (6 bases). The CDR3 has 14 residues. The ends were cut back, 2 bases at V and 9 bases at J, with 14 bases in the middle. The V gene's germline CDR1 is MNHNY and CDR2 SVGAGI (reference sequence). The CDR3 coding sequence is TGTGCCAGCAGTTACAACAGGGTATTGGTTGAGCAGTTCTTC. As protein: CASSYNRVLVEQFF.

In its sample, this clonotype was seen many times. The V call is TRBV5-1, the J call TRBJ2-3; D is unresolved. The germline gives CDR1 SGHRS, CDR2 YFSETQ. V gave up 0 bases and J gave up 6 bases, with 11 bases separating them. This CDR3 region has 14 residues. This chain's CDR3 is CASSLDRVQDTQYF. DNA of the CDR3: TGCGCCAGCAGCTTGGACCGGGTCCAGGATACGCAGTATTTT.

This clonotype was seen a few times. The CDR3 coding sequence is TGTGCCAGCAGCCTCGGGGGGCCAGTCGGGGAGCTGTTTTTT. It specifies CASSLGGPVGELFF. The chain employs TRBV12-3 or TRBV12-4 and TRBJ2-2; possibly TRBD2 for D (7 bases). The CDR3 loop spans 14 amino acids. Trimming left V 6 bases short and J 7 bases short, with 15 bases between.

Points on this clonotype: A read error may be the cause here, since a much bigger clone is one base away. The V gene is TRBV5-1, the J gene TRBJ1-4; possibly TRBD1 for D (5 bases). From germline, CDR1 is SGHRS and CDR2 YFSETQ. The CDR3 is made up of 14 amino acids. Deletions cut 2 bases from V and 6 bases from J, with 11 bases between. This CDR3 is CASSFRDRDEKLFF. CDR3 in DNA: TGCGCCAGCAGCTTCAGGGACCGCGATGAAAAACTGTTTTTT.

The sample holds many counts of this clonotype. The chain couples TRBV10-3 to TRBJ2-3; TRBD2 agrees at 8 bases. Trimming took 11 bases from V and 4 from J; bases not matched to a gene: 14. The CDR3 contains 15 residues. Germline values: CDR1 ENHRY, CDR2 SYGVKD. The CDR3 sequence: CAASGDSGDPDTQYF. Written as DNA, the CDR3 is TGTGCCGCGTCAGGGGATAGCGGGGACCCAGATACGCAGTATTTT.

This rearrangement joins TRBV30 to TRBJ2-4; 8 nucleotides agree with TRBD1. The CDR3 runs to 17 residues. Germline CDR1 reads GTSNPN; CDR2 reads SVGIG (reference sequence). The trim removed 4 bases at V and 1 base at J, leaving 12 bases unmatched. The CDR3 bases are TGTGCCTGGAATCCTGGACAGGGTGGATACGCCAAAAACATTCAGTACTTC. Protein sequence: CAWNPGQGGYAKNIQYF.

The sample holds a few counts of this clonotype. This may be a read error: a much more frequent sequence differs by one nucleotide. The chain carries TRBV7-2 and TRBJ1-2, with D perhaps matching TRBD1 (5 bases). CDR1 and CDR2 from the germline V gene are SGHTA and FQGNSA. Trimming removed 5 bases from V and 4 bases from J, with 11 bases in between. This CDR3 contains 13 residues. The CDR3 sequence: CASSRPGGYGYTF. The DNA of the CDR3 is TGTGCCAGCAGCCGACCGGGGGGCTATGGCTACACCTTC.

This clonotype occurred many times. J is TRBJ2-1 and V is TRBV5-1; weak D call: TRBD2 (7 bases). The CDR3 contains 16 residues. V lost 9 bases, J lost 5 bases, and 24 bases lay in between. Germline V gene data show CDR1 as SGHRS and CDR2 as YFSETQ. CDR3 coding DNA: TGCGCCACCAAAAGGGGGGCGGGGGCCCCCCACAATGAGCAGTTCTTC. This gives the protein CATKRGAGAPHNEQFF.